One T cell receptor (beta chain) is described in this entry. This record comes from a study of T-cell memory formation after mild COVID-19. MiXCR, applied by TCRdb to the 5' RACE reads, yields one record per CDR3 protein. The data show 200,000 to 300,000 distinct CDR3 sequences, with less than 20% seen just once and 2% to 2.5% held by the top ten. CDR1 is LGHNA, CDR2 YNFKEQ, per germline. Trimming cost V 0 bases and J 4 bases, with 12 bases left between them. CDR3 length: 15 amino acids. The chain is built from TRBV4-2 and TRBJ1-2, with D maybe TRBD1 (5 bases). The sequenced sample was PBMCs or a T cell subset sorted from them (not recorded which). This receptor was taken from an adult woman who had mild COVID-19 (a few samples of this study predate the infection). Cell type and time point are not known. CDR3 DNA: TGTGCCAGCAGCCAAGAATGGGACGCACCCTATGGCTACACCTTC. It is translated as CASSQEWDAPYGYTF.